This record looks at one T cell receptor beta chain sequence and its context. The antigen remains undetermined. Investigators reverse transcribed all isolated RNA, so they sequenced expressed TCRB transcripts. The table came from immunoSEQ multiplex PCR; TCRdb's copy has only in-frame clones and leaves some out. Among 350,000 or so clones listed, around a fifth were seen once. The entry originates in a study of beta chain features in type 1 diabetes. Study conclusions and caveats: More deletions and fewer insertions at VDJ junctions were found in patients with type 1 diabetes.

The CDR3 covers 16 residues. V gave up 4 bases and J gave up 6 bases; unmatched junction bases: 11. CDR1 and CDR2 (germline): SGHRS, YFSETQ. This clonotype originated in a woman between 18 and 30 years old in good health. Material for sequencing was naive CD4+ T cells from blood. V and J are TRBV5-1 and TRBJ2-1; TRBD1 agrees at 9 bases. The CDR3, as DNA: TGCGCCAGCAGCCCCGGACAGGGGTACGGGATCAATGAGCAGTTCTTC. This translates into CASSPGQGYGINEQFF.